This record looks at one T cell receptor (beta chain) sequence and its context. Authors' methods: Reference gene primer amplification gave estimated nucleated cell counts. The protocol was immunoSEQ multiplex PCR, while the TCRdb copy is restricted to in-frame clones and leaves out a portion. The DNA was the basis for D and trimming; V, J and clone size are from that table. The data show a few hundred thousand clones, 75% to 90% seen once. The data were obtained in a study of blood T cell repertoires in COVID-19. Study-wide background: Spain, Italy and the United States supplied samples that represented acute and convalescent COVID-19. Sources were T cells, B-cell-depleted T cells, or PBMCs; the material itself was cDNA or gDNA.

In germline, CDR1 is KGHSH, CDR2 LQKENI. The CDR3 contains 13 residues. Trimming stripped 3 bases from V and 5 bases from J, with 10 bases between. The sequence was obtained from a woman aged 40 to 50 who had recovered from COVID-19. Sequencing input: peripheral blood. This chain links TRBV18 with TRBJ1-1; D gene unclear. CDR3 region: CASSPDGRTEAFF. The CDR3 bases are TGTGCCAGCTCACCGGACGGGAGAACTGAAGCTTTCTTT.